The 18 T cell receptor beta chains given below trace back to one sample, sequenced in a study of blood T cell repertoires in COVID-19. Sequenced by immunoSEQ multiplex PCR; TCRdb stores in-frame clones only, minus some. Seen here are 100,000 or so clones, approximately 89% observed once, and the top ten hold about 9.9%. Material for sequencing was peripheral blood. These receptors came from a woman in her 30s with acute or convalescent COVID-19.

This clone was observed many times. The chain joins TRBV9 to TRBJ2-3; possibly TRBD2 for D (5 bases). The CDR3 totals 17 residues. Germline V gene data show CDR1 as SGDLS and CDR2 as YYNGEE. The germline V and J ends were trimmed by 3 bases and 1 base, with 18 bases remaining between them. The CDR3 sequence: CASSGSPRAVGTDTQYF. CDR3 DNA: TGTGCCAGCAGCGGATCCCCCCGAGCGGTCGGCACAGATACGCAGTATTTT.

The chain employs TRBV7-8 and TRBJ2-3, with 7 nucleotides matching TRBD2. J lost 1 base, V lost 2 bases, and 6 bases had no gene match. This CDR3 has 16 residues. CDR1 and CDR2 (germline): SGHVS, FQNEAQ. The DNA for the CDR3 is TGTGCCAGCAGCTTAAACAGCGGGGTTCGCACAGATACGCAGTATTTT. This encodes CASSLNSGVRTDTQYF.

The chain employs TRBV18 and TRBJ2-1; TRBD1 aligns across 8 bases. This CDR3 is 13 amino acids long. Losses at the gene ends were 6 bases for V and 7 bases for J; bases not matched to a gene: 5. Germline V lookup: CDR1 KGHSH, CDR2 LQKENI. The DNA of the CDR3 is TGTGCCAGCTCGGCGGGACAGGTTAATGAGCAGTTCTTC. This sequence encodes CASSAGQVNEQFF.

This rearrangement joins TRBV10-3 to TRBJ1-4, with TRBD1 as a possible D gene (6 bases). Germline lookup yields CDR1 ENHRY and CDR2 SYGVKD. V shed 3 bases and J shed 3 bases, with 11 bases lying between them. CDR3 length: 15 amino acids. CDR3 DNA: TGTGCCATCAGTGATACAGGGTTGGCTAATGAAAAACTGTTTTTT. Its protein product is CAISDTGLANEKLFF.

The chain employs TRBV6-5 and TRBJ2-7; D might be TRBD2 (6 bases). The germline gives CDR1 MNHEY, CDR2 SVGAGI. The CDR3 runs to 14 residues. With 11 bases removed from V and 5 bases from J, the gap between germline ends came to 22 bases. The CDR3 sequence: CAGAPEGLRDEQYF. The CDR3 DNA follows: TGTGCCGGTGCCCCCGAGGGACTTCGGGACGAGCAGTACTTC.

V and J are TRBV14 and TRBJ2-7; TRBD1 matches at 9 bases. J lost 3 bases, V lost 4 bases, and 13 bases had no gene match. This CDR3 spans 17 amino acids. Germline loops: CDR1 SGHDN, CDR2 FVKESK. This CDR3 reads CASSPVPGQGPIYEQYF. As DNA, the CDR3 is TGTGCCAGCAGCCCCGTTCCGGGACAGGGCCCGATCTACGAGCAGTACTTC. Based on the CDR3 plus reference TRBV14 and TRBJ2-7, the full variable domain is EAGVTQFPSHSVIEKGQTVTLRCDPISGHDNLYWYRRVMGKEIKFLLHFVKESKQDESGMPNNRFLAERTGGTYSTLKVQPAELEDSGVYFCASSPVPGQGPIYEQYFGPGTRLTVT.

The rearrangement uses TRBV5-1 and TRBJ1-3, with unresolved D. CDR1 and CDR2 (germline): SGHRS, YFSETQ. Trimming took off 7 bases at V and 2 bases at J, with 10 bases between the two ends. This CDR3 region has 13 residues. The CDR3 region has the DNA TGCGCCAGCTCGTTTTTTACTGGAAACACCATATATTTT. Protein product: CASSFFTGNTIYF.

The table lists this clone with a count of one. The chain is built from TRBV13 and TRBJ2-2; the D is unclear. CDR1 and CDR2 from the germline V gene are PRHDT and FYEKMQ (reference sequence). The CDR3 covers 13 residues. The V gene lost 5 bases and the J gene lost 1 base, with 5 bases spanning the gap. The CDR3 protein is CASSPENTGELFF. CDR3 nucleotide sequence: TGTGCCAGCAGCCCAGAGAACACCGGGGAGCTGTTTTTT.

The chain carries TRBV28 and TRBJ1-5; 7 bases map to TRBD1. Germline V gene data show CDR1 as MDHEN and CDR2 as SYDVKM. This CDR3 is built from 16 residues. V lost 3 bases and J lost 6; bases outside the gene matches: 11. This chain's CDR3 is CASSFPIRQGGQPQHF. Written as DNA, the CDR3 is TGTGCCAGCAGTTTCCCCATTCGACAGGGCGGTCAGCCCCAGCATTTT.

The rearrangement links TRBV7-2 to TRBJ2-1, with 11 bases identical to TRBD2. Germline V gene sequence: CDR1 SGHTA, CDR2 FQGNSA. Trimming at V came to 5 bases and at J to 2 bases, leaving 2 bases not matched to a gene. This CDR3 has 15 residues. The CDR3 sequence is CASSISGGAYNEQFF. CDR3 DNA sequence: TGTGCCAGCAGCATTAGCGGGGGGGCCTACAATGAGCAGTTCTTC.

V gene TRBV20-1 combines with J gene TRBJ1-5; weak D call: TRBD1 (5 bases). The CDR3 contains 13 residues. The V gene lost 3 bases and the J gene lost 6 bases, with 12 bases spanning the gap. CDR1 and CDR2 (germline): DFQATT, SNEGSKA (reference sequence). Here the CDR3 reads CSASGASVQPQHF. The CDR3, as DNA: TGCAGTGCTAGTGGGGCTTCAGTTCAGCCCCAGCATTTT.

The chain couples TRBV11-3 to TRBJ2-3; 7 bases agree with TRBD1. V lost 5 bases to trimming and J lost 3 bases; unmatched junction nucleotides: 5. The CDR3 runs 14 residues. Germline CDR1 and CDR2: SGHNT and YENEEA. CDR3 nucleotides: TGTGCCAGCAGCCGACAGGGTGATACAGATACGCAGTATTTT. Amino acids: CASSRQGDTDTQYF.

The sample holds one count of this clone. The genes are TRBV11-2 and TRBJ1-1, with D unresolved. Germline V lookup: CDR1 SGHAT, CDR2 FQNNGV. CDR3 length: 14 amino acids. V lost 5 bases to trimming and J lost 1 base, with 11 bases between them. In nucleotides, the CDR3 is TGTGCCAGCAGCATAGGACGAGGGAACACTGAAGCTTTCTTT. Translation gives CASSIGRGNTEAFF.

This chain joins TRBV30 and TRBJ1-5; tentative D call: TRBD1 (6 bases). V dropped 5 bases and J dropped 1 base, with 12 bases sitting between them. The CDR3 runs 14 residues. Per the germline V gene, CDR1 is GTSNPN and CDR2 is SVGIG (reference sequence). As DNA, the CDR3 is TGTGCCTGGGCCACGGACAGAAGCAATCAGCCCCAGCATTTT. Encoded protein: CAWATDRSNQPQHF.

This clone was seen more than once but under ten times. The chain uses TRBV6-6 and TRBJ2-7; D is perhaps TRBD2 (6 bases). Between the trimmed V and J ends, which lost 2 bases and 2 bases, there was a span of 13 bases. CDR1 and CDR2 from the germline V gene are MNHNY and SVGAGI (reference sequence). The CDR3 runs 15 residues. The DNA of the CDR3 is TGTGCCAGCAGTTACCATCTCGGGGGAACCTACGAGCAGTACTTC. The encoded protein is CASSYHLGGTYEQYF.

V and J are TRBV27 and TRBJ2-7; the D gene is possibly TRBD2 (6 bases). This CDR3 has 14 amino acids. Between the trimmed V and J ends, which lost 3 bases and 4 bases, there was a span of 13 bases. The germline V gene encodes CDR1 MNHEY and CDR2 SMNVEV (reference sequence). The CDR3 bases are TGTGCCAGCAGTTTTTCCGGGACTGCGTACGAGCAGTACTTC. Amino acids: CASSFSGTAYEQYF.

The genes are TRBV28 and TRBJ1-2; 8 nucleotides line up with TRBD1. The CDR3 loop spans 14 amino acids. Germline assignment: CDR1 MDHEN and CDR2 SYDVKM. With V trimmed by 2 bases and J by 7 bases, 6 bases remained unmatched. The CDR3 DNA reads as TGTGCCAGCAGTTTAGATCCAGGGGGCCTTGGCTACACCTTC. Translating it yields CASSLDPGGLGYTF.

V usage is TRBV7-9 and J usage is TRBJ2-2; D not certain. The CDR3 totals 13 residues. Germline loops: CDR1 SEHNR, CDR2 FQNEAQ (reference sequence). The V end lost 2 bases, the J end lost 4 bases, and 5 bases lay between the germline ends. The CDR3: CASSLILTGELFF. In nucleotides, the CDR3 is TGTGCCAGCAGCTTAATCCTCACCGGGGAGCTGTTTTTT.